The T cell receptor beta chain described here comes from a study of OX40 agonist ivuxolimab in advanced cancers. The sample holds a few counts of this clone. Its antigen is not identified. Study findings and constraints: Researchers report that CD8+ T cells had, on average, more expanded clones than CD4+. Both blood CD4+ and CD8+ T cells showed clonal growth by week 6 at 0.1 to 3.0 mg/kg. It was not determined which antigens were specifically recognized by the peripheral T cells that had undergone clonal expansion.

J lost 5 bases, V lost 4 bases, and 18 bases had no gene match. CDR1 SGHTA and CDR2 FQGNSA come from the germline V gene. The CDR3 has 19 residues. Repertoires were generated with immunoSEQ multiplex PCR, while TCRdb's copy carries only in-frame clones and drops some. The top ten clones hold roughly three fifths of a sample with roughly 30,000 clones, 70% to 90% of them seen once. The sequence was collected from an adult with an advanced solid tumor such as melanoma, head and neck, liver or kidney cancer. This chain links TRBV7-2 with TRBJ2-2, with TRBD1 matching 8 bases. The sample consisted of CD4+ or CD8+ T cells sorted from blood, taken in a trial of the OX40 agonist ivuxolimab. The CDR3 is CASSSLPLYRGEFTGELFF. DNA of the CDR3: TGTGCCAGCAGCTCCTTACCCCTCTACAGGGGGGAGTTTACCGGGGAGCTGTTTTTT.